This T cell receptor beta chain was captured by sequencing in a study of cytomegalovirus exposure and HLA in healthy donors (dated by TCRdb to about 2017). Describing the broader study: According to a later analysis, the roughly 130 validation repertoires were produced on the same platform as the 666 repertoires of the first cohort. A separate validation cohort of 90 to 150 different subjects was used in addition to the roughly 670-subject first cohort. To predict cytomegalovirus infection status, the study combined high-throughput TCR immunosequencing, statistical association of individual TCRs with disease status, and machine learning. The study was designed to test whether signatures of past pathogen exposure could be identified by cataloging public T cell receptors. What the work shows at the level of the full study, not this receptor alone: Three of the identified cytomegalovirus-associated TCR beta chains were confirmed in vitro to be specific for cytomegalovirus antigens. A later analysis found that TCRs clustered in the first cohort also tended to co-occur in the 120 validation repertoires, with roughly 95% of cluster scores above 0. The study listed 164 TCR beta chains as associated with cytomegalovirus. It was suggested by the authors that the approach could potentially be generalized to other disease states and immunological phenotypes. Across donors, most TCR sequences were observed very rarely, whereas some public TCRs were present in many individuals. Cytomegalovirus status was reported to be diagnosed by the classifier with high specificity and sensitivity in both the original and validation cohorts. A later analysis had no HLA typing for the validation cohort, so co-occurrence there was scored across all 110 or so repertoires.

The donors belonged to the validation cohort of over a hundred subjects, which was separate from the approximately 700-subject first cohort. The library was produced with the immunoSEQ multiplex PCR assay. The study's own analysis went as follows. A statistical classification framework was built to diagnose cytomegalovirus status from the catalog of TCR beta chain sequences. TCRdb re-hosts the immuneACCESS table, in-frame sequences only. Its copies lack some clones; in the studies checked, an unresolved V gene accounts for under half of them, and the cause for the rest is not known. The D gene and trimming were derived from the DNA, and the V and J assignments and clone size from that table. The sample table shows 110,000 to 150,000 clones, and about 95% are seen once. The ten biggest clones cover over 1.5% of the sample. As to this clone: Its antigen remains unidentified. Per-base quality was not reported, and no clone a single base away is much larger than it.

V is shortened by 5 bases, J by 5 bases, and the region joining them spans 15 bases. There are 14 amino acids in the CDR3, from cysteine to phenylalanine inclusive. The sequence is cut down to CDR3 DNA, 42 bases in frame from base 1. Reading the germline V gene gives CDR1 MGHRA and CDR2 YSYEKL. The receptor was derived from a man aged 18 to 35 in good health and CMV-seropositive. Sequencing was done on a sample of PBMCs. Here the chain combines TRBV4-1 and TRBJ2-5; a weak D assignment points to TRBD2 (5 bases agree). The nucleotide sequence is TGCGCCAGCAGCAGCCGGGGAGCGCGGGAGACCCAGTACTTC. It encodes CASSSRGARETQYF.